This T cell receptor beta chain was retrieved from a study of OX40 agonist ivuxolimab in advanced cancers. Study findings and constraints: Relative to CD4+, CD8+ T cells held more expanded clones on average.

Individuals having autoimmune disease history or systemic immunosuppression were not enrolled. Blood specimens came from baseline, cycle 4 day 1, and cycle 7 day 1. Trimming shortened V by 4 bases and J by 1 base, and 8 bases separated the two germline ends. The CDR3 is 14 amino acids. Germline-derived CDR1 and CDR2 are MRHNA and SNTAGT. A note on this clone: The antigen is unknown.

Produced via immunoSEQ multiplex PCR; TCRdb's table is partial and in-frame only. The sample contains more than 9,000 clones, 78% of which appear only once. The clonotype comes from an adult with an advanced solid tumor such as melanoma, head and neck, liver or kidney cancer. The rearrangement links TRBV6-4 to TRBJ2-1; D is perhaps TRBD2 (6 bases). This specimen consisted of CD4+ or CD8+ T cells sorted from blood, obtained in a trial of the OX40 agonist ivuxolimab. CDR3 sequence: CASSAGESYNEQFF. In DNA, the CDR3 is TGTGCCAGCAGTGCGGGGGAATCCTACAATGAGCAGTTCTTC.